The 3 T cell receptor beta chains presented below share a single source sample, sequenced in a study of PD-L1 blockade in urothelial cancer. Profiled with immunoSEQ multiplex PCR; TCRdb holds only in-frame clones, not every one. This repertoire shows about 15,000 clones, roughly 87% found once; its top ten account for 5.9%. Source: PBMCs, taken around atezolizumab (anti-PD-L1) treatment. These TCRs come from a man aged 45 to 65 with urothelial cancer.

The V gene is TRBV7-2, the J gene TRBJ2-3, with D unclear. The germline gives CDR1 SGHTA, CDR2 FQGNSA. The CDR3 extends over 14 amino acids. The V and J ends lost 1 base and 2 bases respectively, with 7 bases between them. This chain's CDR3 is CASSLEWATDTQYF. For the CDR3, the DNA is TGTGCCAGCAGCTTAGAATGGGCCACAGATACGCAGTATTTT.

The chain links TRBV7-2 to TRBJ1-5, with 8 bases identical to TRBD1. With 2 bases clipped from V and 7 bases from J, the junction kept 4 bases outside the gene matches. The CDR3 is made up of 14 amino acids. Germline assignment: CDR1 SGHTA and CDR2 FQGNSA. The CDR3 region has the DNA TGTGCCAGCAGCTTACAACAGGGGGAGCAGCCCCAGCATTTT. Translating it yields CASSLQQGEQPQHF.

This clone has just one count. The rearrangement joins TRBV7-3 to TRBJ2-5, with TRBD2 identical over 9 bases. The CDR3 loop spans 15 amino acids. The germline gives CDR1 SGHTA, CDR2 FQGTGA. With 5 bases clipped from V and 1 base from J, the junction kept 5 bases outside the gene matches. The CDR3 nucleotides are TGTGCCAGCAGCGTGACTAGCGGCCCCCAAGAGACCCAGTACTTC. Residues: CASSVTSGPQETQYF.